This T cell receptor (beta chain) emerged from a study of OX40 agonist ivuxolimab in advanced cancers. Regarding the study as a whole: The authors did not determine the antigen specificity of the expanded peripheral T cells. Clonal expansion was among the lowest in partial responders at 0.1-3.0 mg/kg, especially CD8+. By week 6 at 0.1 to 3.0 mg/kg, blood CD4+ and CD8+ T cells had expanded clonally.

This clone was observed once. Its antigen remains unidentified. J was trimmed by 6 bases and V by 0 bases; bases with no gene match: 10. The CDR3 contains 16 residues. Germline V gives CDR1 SGHDN, CDR2 FVKESK. The protocol was immunoSEQ multiplex PCR, while the TCRdb copy is restricted to in-frame clones and leaves out a portion. The sample lists about 69,000 clones; over 75% were seen once. The rearrangement uses TRBV14 and TRBJ2-5; 7 positions match TRBD1. The source of this sequence is an adult with an advanced solid tumor such as melanoma, head and neck, liver or kidney cancer. This material consisted of CD4+ or CD8+ T cells sorted from blood, taken in a trial of the OX40 agonist ivuxolimab. CDR3 region: CASSQEWGTAAQTQYF. Written as DNA, the CDR3 is TGTGCCAGCAGCCAAGAGTGGGGGACAGCGGCCCAGACCCAGTACTTC.